A selection of T cell receptor beta chains follows, all from one sample in a study of control samples from healthy donors and cancer patients. Sequencing was performed with immunoSEQ multiplex PCR; in TCRdb, only in-frame clones are kept and a portion is missing. The sample consists of some 120,000 clones, around nine tenths of them appearing once. Sequencing was done on a sample of blood. The receptor set was obtained from a woman in her 70s in good health. The CDR3 runs from the conserved cysteine through the conserved F or W. D genes are given only for firm matches. The size of a clone is reported for some rows only, either as once, few or many, or as a class for expanded clones.

>TRBV18|-|TRBJ2-7|-
CASSPYFGGGEQYF
TGTGCCAGCTCACCTTATTTTGGGGGCGGCGAGCAGTACTTC
>TRBV5-4|-|TRBJ1-1|once
CASSFEQGRAFF
TGTGCCAGCAGCTTCGAGCAGGGACGAGCTTTCTTT
>TRBV6-5|-|TRBJ1-5|-
CASSYSSQDNQPQHF
TGTGCCAGCAGTTACTCATCGCAGGACAATCAGCCCCAGCATTTT
>TRBV15|-|TRBJ1-3|-
CATSRSYGSGAGNTIYF
TGTGCCACCAGCAGATCCTACGGGTCTGGTGCTGGAAACACCATATATTTT
>TRBV5-1|-|TRBJ2-7|-
CASSSTSGNYEQYF
TGCGCCAGCAGCTCCACCTCGGGGAACTACGAGCAGTACTTC
>TRBV9|-|TRBJ1-6|-
CASSVGNGNSPLHF
TGTGCCAGCAGCGTAGGGAACGGTAATTCACCCCTCCACTTT
>TRBV7-9|-|TRBJ1-3|-
CASSLNKEISGNTIYF
TGTGCCAGCAGCTTAAATAAGGAGATCTCTGGAAACACCATATATTTT
>TRBV19|TRBD2|TRBJ2-1|-
CASSFGTSGGQFF
TGTGCCAGTAGTTTCGGGACTAGCGGGGGGCAGTTCTTC
>TRBV5-1|-|TRBJ1-2|-
CASRAGVDYTF
TGCGCCAGCAGGGCGGGGGTCGACTACACCTTC
>TRBV19|-|TRBJ1-5|-
CASSMMGGAHQPQHF
TGTGCCAGTAGTATGATGGGAGGGGCCCATCAGCCCCAGCATTTT